The rows below give T cell receptor beta chains drawn from one sample of a study of Graves' ophthalmopathy and Graves' hyperthyroidism. TCRdb fed the multiplex PCR reads into MiXCR, producing one record per CDR3 protein. Among roughly 500,000 distinct CDR3 sequences listed, roughly an eighth were seen once. The sample was blood. The receptor source for this set is a woman aged 25 to 39 with Graves' ophthalmopathy. CDR3s include the opening cysteine and the closing phenylalanine or tryptophan. The order of the fields is J gene, V gene, D gene, clone size, CDR3 length, CDR3 DNA, CDR3 protein. D genes are given only for firm matches. Clone size, where shown, is once, few, many, or a class for clones that have expanded.

TRBJ1-1 TRBV27 . many 15 TGTGCCAGCAGTTTATCGACTCGGGGGAACACTGAAGCTTTCTTT CASSLSTRGNTEAFF
TRBJ1-5 TRBV27 . many 15 TGTGCCAGCAGTTTTAAGCGACAAAGCAATCAGCCCCAGCATTTT CASSFKRQSNQPQHF
TRBJ2-2 TRBV4-1 . many 14 TGCGCCAGCAGCCAAGTTGAGGGAACCGGGGAGCTGTTTTTT CASSQVEGTGELFF
TRBJ1-5 TRBV5-6 . . 15 TGTGCCAGCAGCTTGGCCGGGATTAGCAATCAGCCCCAGCATTTT CASSLAGISNQPQHF
TRBJ2-5 TRBV20-1 . many 12 TGCAGTGCTAGAGATCATTTCGAGACCCAGTACTTC CSARDHFETQYF
TRBJ2-7 TRBV7-8 . . 14 TGTGCCAGCAGCTTAAATAAAATGGGGACCGGGGAGTACTTC CASSLNKMGTGEYF
TRBJ2-5 TRBV25-1 . many 13 TGTGCCAGCAGTGATCAGGGGCAAGAGACCCAGTACTTC CASSDQGQETQYF
TRBJ1-2 TRBV12-3/TRBV12-4 TRBD1 many 13 TGTGCCAGCTCACCTGACAGGGTCTATGGCTACACCTTC CASSPDRVYGYTF
TRBJ2-5 TRBV20-1 TRBD2 many 12 TGCAGTGCCAGGACTAGCGCCGAGACCCAGTACTTC CSARTSAETQYF
TRBJ1-1 TRBV4-1 . few 14 TGCGCCAGCAGCCAAGAACTGACGGTCACTGAAGCTTTCTTT CASSQELTVTEAFF
TRBJ2-7 TRBV10-3 TRBD1 many 14 TGTGCCATCAGTGAGTCAGGACAGGGGAACGAGCAGTACTTC CAISESGQGNEQYF
TRBJ1-2 TRBV5-1 . many 16 TGCGCCAGCAGCTTGTCAGGGAGCCAGTCGGTCTATGGCTACACCTTC CASSLSGSQSVYGYTF
TRBJ1-3 TRBV19 . many 15 TGTGCCAGTAGCCGGACTCCGAGCTCTGGAAACACCATATATTTT CASSRTPSSGNTIYF
TRBJ2-2 TRBV7-7 . many 16 TGTGCTAGCAGCCCACGGGGTAGGGCCGACACCGGGGAGCTGTTTTTT CASSPRGRADTGELFF
TRBJ1-6 TRBV6-5 TRBD1 . 15 TGTGCCAGCAGTTACTCCGTGACAGGGGGTTCACCCCTCCACTTT CASSYSVTGGSPLHF
TRBJ2-7 TRBV12-3/TRBV12-4 . many 14 TGTGCCAGCACCCGTAGCGGAGGAACCTACGAGCAGTACTTC CASTRSGGTYEQYF
TRBJ1-5 TRBV28 TRBD1 many 14 TGTGCCAGCACGACAGGGGGCATCAATCAGCCCCAGCATTTT CASTTGGINQPQHF
TRBJ2-2 TRBV5-4 TRBD1 many 15 TGTGCCACCCAAAGCTTACAGGGGCGCACCGGGGAGCTGTTTTTT CATQSLQGRTGELFF
TRBJ1-5 TRBV11-2 TRBD1 many 15 TGTGCCAGCAGCTTACGCGACAGGGGGTATCAGCCCCAGCATTTT CASSLRDRGYQPQHF